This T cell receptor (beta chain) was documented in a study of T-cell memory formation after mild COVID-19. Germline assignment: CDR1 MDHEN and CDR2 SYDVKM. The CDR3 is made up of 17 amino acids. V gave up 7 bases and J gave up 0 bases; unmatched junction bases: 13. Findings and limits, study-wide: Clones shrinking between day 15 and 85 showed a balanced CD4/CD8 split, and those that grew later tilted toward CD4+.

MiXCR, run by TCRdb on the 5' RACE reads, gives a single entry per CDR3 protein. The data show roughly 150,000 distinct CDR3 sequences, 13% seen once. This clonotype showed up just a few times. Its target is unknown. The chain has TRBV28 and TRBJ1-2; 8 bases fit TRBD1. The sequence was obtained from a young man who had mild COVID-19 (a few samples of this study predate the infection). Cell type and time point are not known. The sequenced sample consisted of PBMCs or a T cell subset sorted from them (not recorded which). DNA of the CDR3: TGTGCCAGCATGAGGGGCCTAGGACAGGGCTCTAACTATGGCTACACCTTC. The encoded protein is CASMRGLGQGSNYGYTF.